The T cell receptor (beta chain) under discussion was sequenced for a study of vaccination effects on CD4 cells after COVID-19. Regarding the study as a whole: Researchers report that only 1 of 255 vaccine-induced clones in healthy vaccinees cross-reacted with common cold coronaviruses.

Comment on this clone: Its target is not known.

The CDR3 runs to 15 residues. Looked up from germline, CDR1 is MNHEY and CDR2 is SVGEGT. The trim removed 5 bases at V and 6 bases at J, leaving 11 bases unmatched. Libraries were prepared by immunoSEQ multiplex PCR; TCRdb keeps only in-frame clonotypes and omits some of them. The sample carries roughly 71,000 clones, under 80% recorded once. Before sequencing, viral peptide pools were used by the ViraFEST assay to expand antigen-specific CD4+ T cells. The culture ran for around nine days before CD4+ T cells were isolated. Every participant took two doses of the BNT162b2 or mRNA-1273 vaccine. Wells of two million PBMC each were grown with 10 IU/ml IL-2 and 9 to 10 ug/ml peptides.

The sequencing used CD4+ T cells from PBMCs cultured with HCoV-OC43 spike peptides, collected after COVID-19 vaccination. Subset indicated: HCoV-OC43 spike overlapping peptide pool stimulation. This TCR was recovered from a human donor who received a COVID-19 vaccine. This sequence joins TRBV6-2 or TRBV6-3 and TRBJ1-1; 8 nucleotides align to TRBD1. CDR3 region: CASSPRYRGAPEAFF. The CDR3 DNA is TGTGCCAGCAGTCCAAGATACAGGGGGGCACCTGAAGCTTTCTTT.